A single TCR beta chain is shown here with its context. V lost 2 bases and J 1 base, leaving 15 bases between the germline ends. Germline CDR1 and CDR2: PRHDT and FYEKMQ (reference sequence). There are 18 residues in the CDR3. The sample comes from a study of beta chain features in type 1 diabetes. Expressed TCRB transcripts were sequenced after all isolated RNA was converted to cDNA. Naive, central memory and regulatory T cell samples yielded around 3.4 million reads on average. Repertoires were generated with immunoSEQ multiplex PCR, while TCRdb's copy carries only in-frame clones and drops some. Of around 180,000 clones in the sample, about 13% were seen once.

This chain connects TRBV13 to TRBJ2-6, with D tentatively TRBD1 (6 bases). Material for sequencing was central memory CD4+ T cells from blood. The receptor's source is a woman in her late teens or twenties in good health. CDR3: CASSLTAGVTSGANVLTF. The CDR3 DNA sequence: TGTGCCAGCAGCTTAACTGCAGGGGTGACTTCTGGGGCCAACGTCCTGACTTTC.